These 12 T cell receptor beta chains were sequenced from one sample in a study of human T cells and chemical hapten exposure. Described time point: patch test 2, 6 weeks after DPC sensitization. The treatment here: therapeutic diphenylcyclopropenone sensitization with weekly scalp DPC. Each CDR3 protein gets one entry after TCRdb re-called the RACE reads with MiXCR. The sample has 330,000 or so distinct CDR3 sequences, just under 6.5% seen once. The starting material was whole blood, obtained in connection with sensitization to the hapten diphenylcyclopropenone (DPC). The receptors originated from a woman in her late teens or twenties with alopecia areata. Some clones in this sample may be carry-over from other donors' samples.

In this sample, this clonotype turned up many times. This chain uses TRBV5-1 with TRBJ1-5; no clear D gene. This CDR3 is built from 13 residues. Germline V lookup: CDR1 SGHRS, CDR2 YFSETQ. Deletions cut 0 bases from V and 6 bases from J, with 7 bases between. The CDR3 protein is CASSLAGGQPQHF. CDR3 nucleotides: TGCGCCAGCAGCTTGGCGGGTGGTCAGCCCCAGCATTTT.

This clonotype came up many times. This is likely a read error, given that the CDR3 carries no conserved phenylalanine or tryptophan at its end. The DNA is left out, because the CDR3 cannot be placed on it with certainty; the CDR3 is given as TCRdb lists it. V gene TRBV28 combines with J gene TRBJ1-2. Per the germline V gene, CDR1 is MDHEN and CDR2 is SYDVKM. The length of the CDR3 is 12 amino acids, counting both ends. The CDR3 sequence: CASSLKYGQTRD.

This clonotype was seen repeatedly, ten times or more. This sequence joins TRBV7-9 and TRBJ2-4, with 8 positions matching TRBD2. Losses at the gene ends were 6 bases for V and 0 bases for J; bases not matched to a gene: 4. The CDR3 totals 15 residues. The germline gives CDR1 SEHNR, CDR2 FQNEAQ (reference sequence). The CDR3 region has the DNA TGTGCCAGCAGTCCAGCGGGGGTAGCCAAAAACATTCAGTACTTC. Residues: CASSPAGVAKNIQYF.

In its sample, this clonotype was seen a few times. V and J are TRBV2 and TRBJ2-5; D gene ambiguous. Trimming removed 5 bases at V and 0 bases at J, with 7 bases between. The CDR3 runs 13 residues. Germline CDR1 reads SNHLY; CDR2 reads FYNNEI. This chain's CDR3 is CASSLHDQETQYF. The CDR3 DNA follows: TGTGCCAGCAGTCTTCATGACCAAGAGACCCAGTACTTC. Variable domain in full (rest from reference TRBV2 and TRBJ2-5): EPEVTQTPSHQVTQMGQEVILRCVPISNHLYFYWYRQILGQKVEFLVSFYNNEISEKSEIFDDQFSVERPDGSNFTLKIRSTKLEDSAMYFCASSLHDQETQYFGPGTRLLVL.

This clonotype has a count of ten or more. This chain connects TRBV7-2 to TRBJ2-7; possibly TRBD2 for D (5 bases). CDR1 and CDR2 (germline): SGHTA, FQGNSA. Trimming pared 3 bases from V and 3 bases from J, leaving 18 bases between. This CDR3 contains 16 residues. The CDR3 region has the DNA TGTGCCAGCAGCTTCCTTGCCCGGGGTCAGCTCTACGAGCAGTACTTC. This gives the protein CASSFLARGQLYEQYF.

The chain has TRBV12-3 or TRBV12-4 and TRBJ2-1; D gene ambiguous. V gave up 6 bases and J gave up 9 bases, with 12 bases separating them. The CDR3 length is 12 residues. CDR3 nucleotides: TGTGCCAGCAGATCCCGGTCCGGTGAGCAGTTCTTC. It yields the protein CASRSRSGEQFF.

The chain carries TRBV12-3 or TRBV12-4 and TRBJ2-3; TRBD1 aligns across 12 bases. The CDR3 extends over 17 amino acids. The V gene end was trimmed by 0 bases and the J gene end by 1 base; junction bases not matched to a gene: 2. The CDR3 here is CASSLAGQGARTDTQYF. In nucleotides, the CDR3 is TGTGCCAGCAGTTTAGCGGGACAGGGGGCCCGCACAGATACGCAGTATTTT.

V is TRBV25-1 and J is TRBJ2-5; possibly TRBD1 or TRBD2 for D (5 bases each). Germline V CDR1 and CDR2: MGHDK, SYGVNS. This CDR3 is 15 amino acids long. The V end was cut by 3 bases, the J end by 7 bases, with 18 bases between. CDR3 region: CASSDAGHPRGTQYF. As DNA, the CDR3 is TGTGCCAGCAGTGACGCCGGACACCCGAGGGGGACCCAGTACTTC.

This clonotype was recorded a few times. V gene TRBV2 combines with J gene TRBJ2-3; TRBD1 matches at 8 bases. The V segment lost 7 bases and the J segment 1 base; nucleotides outside the gene matches: 4. The V gene's germline CDR1 is SNHLY and CDR2 FYNNEI. The CDR3 extends over 14 amino acids. The CDR3 reads CASTPGQGTDTQYF. As DNA, the CDR3 is TGTGCCAGCACTCCGGGACAGGGCACAGATACGCAGTATTTT.

This clonotype was picked up many times. V gene TRBV25-1 combines with J gene TRBJ1-4, with 9 bases fitting TRBD1. Germline loops: CDR1 MGHDK, CDR2 SYGVNS. The CDR3 has 18 residues. Trimming cost V 4 bases and J 2 bases; bases outside gene matches: 11. The CDR3 sequence: CASSGSGQGRTTNEKLFF. As DNA, the CDR3 is TGTGCCAGCAGTGGGTCCGGACAGGGGAGGACTACTAATGAAAAACTGTTTTTT.

This clonotype has at least ten counts. The chain links TRBV28 to TRBJ2-1; D is possibly TRBD2 (5 bases). V gave up 10 bases and J gave up 0 bases, with 13 bases separating them. Germline CDR1 MDHEN, CDR2 SYDVKM. The CDR3 sequence is 14 residues long. CDR3 residues: CATRLGSSYNEQFF. CDR3 DNA sequence: TGTGCCACCAGATTGGGGAGCTCCTACAATGAGCAGTTCTTC. Full variable domain (outside the CDR3, taken from reference TRBV28 and TRBJ2-1): DVKVTQSSRYLVKRTGEKVFLECVQDMDHENMFWYRQDPGLGLRLIYFSYDVKMKEKGDIPEGYSVSREKKERFSLILESASTNQTSMYLCATRLGSSYNEQFFGPGTRLTVL.

This clonotype was seen at least ten times. This chain joins TRBV3-1 and TRBJ1-2; the match to TRBD1 covers 8 bases. V dropped 4 bases and J dropped 4; count of bases not matched to a gene: 8. This CDR3 region has 15 residues. CDR1 and CDR2 from the germline V gene are LGHDT and YNNKEL (reference sequence). CDR3 protein: CASSPYRQGTYGYTF. The CDR3 nucleotides are TGTGCCAGCAGCCCCTATCGACAGGGGACCTATGGCTACACCTTC.